Following are 18 T cell receptor beta chains from one sample sequenced in a study of response to subunit inactivated influenza vaccine. TCRdb ran MiXCR on the RT-PCR reads and lists one entry per CDR3 protein. In the table there are fewer than 400,000 distinct CDR3 sequences, 20% to 25% of which are singletons. Sequencing was performed on PBMCs from blood, taken less than 22 months after vaccination. The receptors shown here come from a man aged 45 to 70 who received an inactivated influenza vaccine.

The genes are TRBV18 and TRBJ1-1; D unclear. The germline V gene encodes CDR1 KGHSH and CDR2 LQKENI. This CDR3 is 14 amino acids long. Trimming left V 5 bases short and J 1 base short, with 11 bases between. In nucleotides, the CDR3 is TGTGCCAGCTCATTCCTTTTGGGGAACACTGAAGCTTTCTTT. Amino acids: CASSFLLGNTEAFF. Using reference TRBV18 and TRBJ1-1 for the parts outside the CDR3, the full variable domain is NAGVMQNPRHLVRRRGQEARLRCSPMKGHSHVYWYRQLPEEGLKFMVYLQKENIIDESGMPKERFSAEFPKEGPSILRIQQVVRGDSAAYFCASSFLLGNTEAFFGQGTRLTVV.

There are a few counts of this clonotype. The chain couples TRBV5-1 to TRBJ2-5; 8 positions match TRBD2. V lost 4 bases and J lost 7; bases outside the gene matches: 9. The CDR3 extends over 14 amino acids. Per the germline V gene, CDR1 is SGHRS and CDR2 is YFSETQ. DNA for the CDR3: TGCGCCAGCAGCAAGGTTAGCGGGAAGGGGACCCAGTACTTC. Protein product: CASSKVSGKGTQYF.

This rearrangement joins TRBV12-3 or TRBV12-4 to TRBJ1-1; TRBD1 is a possible D gene (5 bases). V gave up 4 bases and J gave up 1 base, with 10 bases separating them. The CDR3 totals 14 residues. The CDR3 reads CASSWGLRNTEAFF. The CDR3 nucleotides are TGTGCCAGCAGTTGGGGACTCCGGAACACTGAAGCTTTCTTT.

This clonotype has at least ten counts. The rearrangement uses TRBV29-1 and TRBJ1-2; D ambiguous. Germline CDR1 is SQVTM and CDR2 is ANQGSEA. Trimming took off 7 bases at V and 3 bases at J, with 18 bases between the two ends. The CDR3 covers 14 residues. The CDR3 nucleotides read TGCAGCGCTGTGAGTGCTCAAGAATACTATGGCTACACCTTC. Its translation is CSAVSAQEYYGYTF.

This clonotype was counted between two and nine times. This chain links TRBV28 with TRBJ1-1, with D possibly TRBD1 on 6 matching bases. CDR1 MDHEN and CDR2 SYDVKM come from the germline V gene. The CDR3 is made up of 13 amino acids. V was pared by 6 bases and J by 3 bases, with 11 bases between. CDR3 nucleotide sequence: TGTGCCAGCAGACTAGGGACACACACTGAAGCTTTCTTT. The encoded protein is CASRLGTHTEAFF. The variable domain in full, with the rest retrieved from reference TRBV28 and TRBJ1-1, is DVKVTQSSRYLVKRTGEKVFLECVQDMDHENMFWYRQDPGLGLRLIYFSYDVKMKEKGDIPEGYSVSREKKERFSLILESASTNQTSMYLCASRLGTHTEAFFGQGTRLTVV.

This clonotype was found a few times. The V gene is TRBV19, the J gene TRBJ1-5; 8 bases agree with TRBD1. This CDR3 is 15 amino acids long. Germline lookup yields CDR1 LNHDA and CDR2 SQIVND (reference sequence). After removal of 2 bases from V and 5 bases from J, the junction contained 5 bases not matched to a gene. CDR3 DNA sequence: TGTGCCAGTAGTATACAGGGGGCATGGGATCAGCCCCAGCATTTT. Its translation is CASSIQGAWDQPQHF.

The rearrangement joins TRBV15 to TRBJ2-7, with D maybe TRBD2 (6 bases). This CDR3 is 12 amino acids long. Between the trimmed V and J ends, which lost 8 bases and 3 bases, there was a span of 11 bases. From germline, CDR1 is LNHNV and CDR2 YYDKDF (reference sequence). The CDR3 nucleotides are TGTGCCACCTCGGAGGGGAGCTACGAGCAGTACTTC. As protein: CATSEGSYEQYF.

The chain recombines TRBV20-1 with TRBJ2-7; D is ambiguous. V was trimmed by 3 bases and J by 0 bases, leaving 12 bases between them. This CDR3 comprises 14 residues. The germline gives CDR1 DFQATT, CDR2 SNEGSKA (reference sequence). The CDR3 DNA is TGCAGTGCTAGTAAGAGACCCACCTCCTACGAGCAGTACTTC. Translating gives CSASKRPTSYEQYF.

This clonotype turned up a few times. V usage is TRBV14 and J usage is TRBJ2-7, with 7 bases identical to TRBD2. V shed 4 bases, J shed 3 bases, and the junction held 12 bases outside the gene matches. CDR1 SGHDN and CDR2 FVKESK come from the germline V gene. CDR3 length: 16 residues. The CDR3 here is CASSLLGGSIVYEQYF. The CDR3 bases are TGTGCCAGCAGCCTCCTCGGCGGGAGTATTGTCTACGAGCAGTACTTC.

The chain links TRBV4-2 to TRBJ1-2; unclear D gene. This CDR3 has 19 residues. V lost 0 bases to trimming and J lost 0 bases, with 20 bases between them. CDR1 is LGHNA, CDR2 YNFKEQ, per germline. The CDR3 DNA is TGTGCCAGCAGCCAAGATTTCGGCTCGGGCAGAAACTCTAACTATGGCTACACCTTC. Its translation: CASSQDFGSGRNSNYGYTF.

The chain carries TRBV7-6 and TRBJ2-5; 8 nucleotides align to TRBD1. J lost 5 bases, V lost 4 bases, and 3 bases had no gene match. Germline V gene data show CDR1 as SGHVS and CDR2 as FNYEAQ. CDR3 length equals 13 residues. The CDR3 nucleotides read TGTGCCAGCAGCTACGGACAGGGCGAGACCCAGTACTTC. It specifies CASSYGQGETQYF.

Of note for this clonotype: This clone may be a read error of a much larger clone one base away. This rearrangement joins TRBV28 to TRBJ1-1, with D maybe TRBD1 (5 bases). The CDR3 spans 15 residues. Germline V gives CDR1 MDHEN, CDR2 SYDVKM. The CDR3 is CAGSLSGGTSTEAFF. Written as DNA, the CDR3 is TGTGCCGGCAGTTTATCTGGGGGTACGAGCACTGAAGCTTTCTTT. The full variable domain, with the rest looked up from reference TRBV28 and TRBJ1-1, is DVKVTQSSRYLVKRTGEKVFLECVQDMDHENMFWYRQDPGLGLRLIYFSYDVKMKEKGDIPEGYSVSREKKERFSLILESASTNQTSMYLCAGSLSGGTSTEAFFGQGTRLTVV.

CDR3 protein: CASSLGSQQPQHF. CDR3 sequence (DNA): TGTGCCAGCAGCTTGGGGTCACAGCAGCCCCAGCATTTT. This chain connects TRBV5-5 to TRBJ1-5, with no clear D. With 0 bases removed from V and 7 bases from J, the gap between germline ends came to 8 bases. Germline loops: CDR1 SGHKS, CDR2 YYEKEE (reference sequence). CDR3 size: 13 residues.

The chain has TRBV30 and TRBJ1-4; D might be TRBD1 (5 bases). The CDR3 has 14 residues. The germline V and J ends were trimmed by 3 bases and 7 bases, with 15 bases remaining between them. Looked up from germline, CDR1 is GTSNPN and CDR2 is SVGIG (reference sequence). CDR3 sequence: CAWRPWGSREKLFF. In DNA form, the CDR3 reads TGTGCCTGGAGACCATGGGGGTCTCGTGAAAAACTGTTTTTT. Looking up the rest from reference TRBV30 and TRBJ1-4 gives the full variable domain: SQTIHQWPATLVQPVGSPLSLECTVEGTSNPNLYWYRQAAGRGLQLLFYSVGIGQISSEVPQNLSASRPQDRQFILSSKKLLLSDSGFYLCAWRPWGSREKLFFGSGTQLSVL.

V usage is TRBV12-3 or TRBV12-4 and J usage is TRBJ2-3, with a possible D match to TRBD1 (5 bases). Trimming took 4 bases from V and 0 from J, leaving 26 bases between them. The CDR3 totals 20 residues. The chain's CDR3 is CASSSVREGSPSTSTDTQYF. In nucleotides, the CDR3 is TGTGCCAGCAGTTCTGTCAGGGAAGGGTCCCCCTCGACTAGCACAGATACGCAGTATTTT.

This sequence joins TRBV30 and TRBJ1-4, with a weak D call TRBD1 (5 bases). CDR1 is GTSNPN and CDR2 is SVGIG in the germline V gene (reference sequence). This CDR3 has 14 residues. Trimming pared 0 bases from V and 6 bases from J, leaving 11 bases between. The CDR3 DNA sequence: TGTGCCTGGAGTGTATGGGACGGCTATGAAAAACTGTTTTTT. This gives the protein CAWSVWDGYEKLFF.

The J gene is TRBJ1-2, the V gene TRBV25-1; D might be TRBD1 (5 bases). V dropped 4 bases and J dropped 8 bases, with 17 bases sitting between them. Per the germline V gene, CDR1 is MGHDK and CDR2 is SYGVNS. CDR3 length: 14 residues. The CDR3 sequence is CASSALGAALGYTF. The CDR3 nucleotides read TGTGCCAGCAGTGCTCTAGGGGCCGCCCTGGGCTACACCTTC.

The chain employs TRBV24-1 and TRBJ2-2; 9 positions agree with TRBD2. Germline CDR1 is KGHDR and CDR2 is SFDVKD. The ends lost 1 base at V and 0 bases at J; junction bases unmatched: 8. This CDR3 is built from 19 residues. Here the CDR3 DNA reads TGTGCCACCAGTGATTTCGCTAGCGGGAAGACCTCGAACACCGGGGAGCTGTTTTTT. Translating gives CATSDFASGKTSNTGELFF.